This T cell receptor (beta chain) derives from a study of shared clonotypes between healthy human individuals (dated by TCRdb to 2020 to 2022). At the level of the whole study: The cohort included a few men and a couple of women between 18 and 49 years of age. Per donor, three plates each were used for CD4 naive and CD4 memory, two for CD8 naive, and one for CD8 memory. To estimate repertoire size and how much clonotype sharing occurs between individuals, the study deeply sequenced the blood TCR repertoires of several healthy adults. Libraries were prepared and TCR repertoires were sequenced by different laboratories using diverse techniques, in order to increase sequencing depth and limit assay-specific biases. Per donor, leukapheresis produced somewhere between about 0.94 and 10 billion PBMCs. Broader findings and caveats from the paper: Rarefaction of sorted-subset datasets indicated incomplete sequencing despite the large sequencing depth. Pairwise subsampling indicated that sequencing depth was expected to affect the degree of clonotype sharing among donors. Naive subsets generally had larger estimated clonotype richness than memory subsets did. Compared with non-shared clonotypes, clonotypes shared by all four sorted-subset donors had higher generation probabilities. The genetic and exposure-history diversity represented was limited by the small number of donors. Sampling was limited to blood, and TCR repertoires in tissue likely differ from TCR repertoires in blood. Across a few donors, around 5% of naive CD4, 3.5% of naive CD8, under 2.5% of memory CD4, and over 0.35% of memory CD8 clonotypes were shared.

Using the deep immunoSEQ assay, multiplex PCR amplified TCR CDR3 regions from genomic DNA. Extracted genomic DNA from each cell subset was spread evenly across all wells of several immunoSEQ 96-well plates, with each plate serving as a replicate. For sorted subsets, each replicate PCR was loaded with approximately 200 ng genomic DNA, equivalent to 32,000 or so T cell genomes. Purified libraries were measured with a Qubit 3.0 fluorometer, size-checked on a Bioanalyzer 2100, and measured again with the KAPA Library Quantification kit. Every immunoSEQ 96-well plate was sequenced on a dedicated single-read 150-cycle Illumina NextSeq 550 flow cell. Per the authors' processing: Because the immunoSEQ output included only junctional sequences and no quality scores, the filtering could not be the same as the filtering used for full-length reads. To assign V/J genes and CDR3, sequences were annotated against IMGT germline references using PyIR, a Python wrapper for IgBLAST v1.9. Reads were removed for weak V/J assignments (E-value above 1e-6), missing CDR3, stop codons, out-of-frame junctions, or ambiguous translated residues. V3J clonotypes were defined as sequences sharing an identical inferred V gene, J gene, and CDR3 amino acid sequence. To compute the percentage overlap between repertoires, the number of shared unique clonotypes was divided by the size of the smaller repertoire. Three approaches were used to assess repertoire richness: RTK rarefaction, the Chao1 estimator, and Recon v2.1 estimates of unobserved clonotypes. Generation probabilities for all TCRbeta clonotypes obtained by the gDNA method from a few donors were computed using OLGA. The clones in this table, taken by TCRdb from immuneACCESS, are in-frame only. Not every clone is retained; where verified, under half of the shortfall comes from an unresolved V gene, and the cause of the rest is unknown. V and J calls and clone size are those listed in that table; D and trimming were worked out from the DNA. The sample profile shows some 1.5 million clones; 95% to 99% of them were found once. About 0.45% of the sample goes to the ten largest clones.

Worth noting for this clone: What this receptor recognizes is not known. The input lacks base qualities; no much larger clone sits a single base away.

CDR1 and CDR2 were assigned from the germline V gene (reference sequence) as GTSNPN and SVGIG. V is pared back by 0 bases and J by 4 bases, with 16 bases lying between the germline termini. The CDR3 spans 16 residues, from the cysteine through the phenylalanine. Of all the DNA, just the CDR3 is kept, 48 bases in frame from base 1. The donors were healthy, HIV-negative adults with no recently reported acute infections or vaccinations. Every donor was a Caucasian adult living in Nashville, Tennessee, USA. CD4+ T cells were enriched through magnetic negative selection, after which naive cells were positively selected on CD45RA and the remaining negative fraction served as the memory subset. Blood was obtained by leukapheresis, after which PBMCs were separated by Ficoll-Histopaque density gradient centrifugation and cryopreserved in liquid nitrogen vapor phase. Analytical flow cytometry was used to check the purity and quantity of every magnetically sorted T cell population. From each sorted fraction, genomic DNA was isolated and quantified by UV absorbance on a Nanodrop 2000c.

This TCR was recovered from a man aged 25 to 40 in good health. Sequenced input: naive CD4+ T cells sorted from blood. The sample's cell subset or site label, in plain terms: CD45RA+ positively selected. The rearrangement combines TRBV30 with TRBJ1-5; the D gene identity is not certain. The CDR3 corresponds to CAWSVFGAGRNQPQHF. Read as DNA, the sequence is TGTGCCTGGAGTGTATTCGGTGCCGGGAGGAATCAGCCCCAGCATTTT.